This TCR beta chain comes out of a study of shared clonotypes between healthy human individuals. On the study more broadly: The plates for each donor numbered three CD4 naive, three CD4 memory, two CD8 naive and one CD8 memory.

About this clone itself: What it binds is unknown.

The CDR3 loop spans 13 amino acids. The V and J ends lost 4 bases and 4 bases respectively, with 11 bases between them. CDR1 and CDR2 from the germline V gene are SGHNT and YYREEE (reference sequence). CD8 cells classed as naive were CD45RO-negative and positively selected for CCR7, excluding terminally differentiated effector memory CD45RA+ cells. There were no recent acute infections or vaccinations among the donors, who were healthy HIV-negative adults. Study outcomes and limitations: All-four-donor shared clonotypes had higher generation probabilities than non-shared clonotypes did. Naive subsets generally had larger estimated richness than memory subsets.

Sequencing used immunoSEQ multiplex PCR; TCRdb keeps in-frame clones, though not all of them. The sample comprises 1.5 million to 2.5 million clones, about 94% of which are singletons, and roughly 1.2% rests with the top ten. The clonotype was recovered from a man between 18 and 35 years old in good health. The chain has TRBV5-4 and TRBJ1-2; no clear D. Sequenced: naive CD8+ T cells sorted from blood. The CDR3 reads CASSLGSAYGYTF. CDR3 bases: TGTGCCAGCAGCCTCGGTTCGGCCTATGGCTACACCTTC.